This entry describes one T cell receptor beta chain. The antigen it binds to is not known. Base qualities are not provided; no much larger clone lies one nucleotide away. The sample comes from a study of cytomegalovirus exposure and HLA in healthy donors (dated by TCRdb to 2017 to 2019). Regarding the complete study: According to a later analysis, one platform produced both the 110 or so validation repertoires and the 666 repertoires of the first cohort. The study aimed to test whether cataloging public T cell receptors could reveal signatures of past pathogen exposure. Besides the first cohort of about 730 subjects, a separate validation cohort made up of around 120 different subjects was used. The study combined high-throughput TCR immunosequencing, statistical association of individual TCRs with disease status, and machine learning to predict cytomegalovirus infection status. General study outcomes and caveats: Across donors, most TCR sequences were observed very rarely, whereas some public TCRs were present in many individuals. In vitro tests confirmed that a few of the cytomegalovirus-associated TCR beta chains recognize cytomegalovirus antigens. In a later analysis, TCRs clustered in the first cohort were found to also tend to co-occur in the approximately 120 validation repertoires, with 94% of cluster scores above 0. The authors suggested that the approach could potentially be generalized to other disease states and immunological phenotypes. A total of 150 to 200 TCR beta chains were listed by the study as associated with cytomegalovirus. The classifier was reported to diagnose cytomegalovirus status with high specificity and sensitivity in both the original and validation cohorts. A later analysis had no HLA typing for the validation cohort, so co-occurrence there was scored across all 120 or so repertoires.

The protocol used for the library was the immunoSEQ multiplex PCR assay. Regarding the original processing steps: To diagnose cytomegalovirus status from the catalog of TCR beta chain sequences, a statistical classification framework was built. TCRdb holds this immuneACCESS table with in-frame rearrangements only. Some clones are missing; in checked studies, unresolved V genes explain under half, and the rest has no known cause. V, J and clone size derive from that table, while D and trimming were established from the DNA sequence. The sample table lists 100,000 or so clones, about 88% of them with a count of one. The top ten clones comprise 6% to 6.5% of the sample. The donors belonged to the validation cohort of approximately 130 subjects, which was separate from the 666-subject first cohort. Via the germline V gene, CDR1 is SGHTA and CDR2 FQGTGA. The CDR3 covers 14 residues, taking in both the cysteine and the phenylalanine. Solely the CDR3 DNA is kept, with 42 bases framed from the first base. For this chain, trimming is 3 bases at the V end and 5 bases at the J end, and the number of junction bases without a gene match is 4.

The rearrangement joined TRBV7-3 to TRBJ2-5; 9 bases in the junction line up with TRBD1. The specimen was PBMCs. This receptor was taken from a man aged 18 to 29 in good health and CMV-seropositive. The CDR3 reads CASSLGQGWETQYF. The nucleotides are TGTGCCAGCAGCTTGGGACAGGGCTGGGAGACCCAGTACTTC.